The 22 T cell receptor beta chains in this list originate from one sample, sequenced in a study of T-cell memory formation after mild COVID-19. TCRdb called the 5' RACE reads again in MiXCR, with one record for every CDR3 protein. The data contain 150,000 to 200,000 distinct CDR3 sequences, 16% of them seen just once; the ten biggest clones take up more than 2%. Sample: PBMCs or a T cell subset sorted from them (not recorded which). The receptors originated from an adult woman who had mild COVID-19 (a few samples of this study predate the infection). Cell type and time point are not known.

The rearrangement uses TRBV2 and TRBJ2-1; 7 nucleotides align to TRBD1. V trimming: 2 bases; J trimming: 4 bases; junction bases outside the gene matches: 5. There are 15 residues in the CDR3. Germline values: CDR1 SNHLY, CDR2 FYNNEI. The CDR3, as DNA: TGTGCCAGCAGTGAATCCCGGACAGGTTACAATGAGCAGTTCTTC. This sequence encodes CASSESRTGYNEQFF.

This chain links TRBV6-6 with TRBJ1-6, with unresolved D. V dropped 7 bases and J dropped 8 bases, with 15 bases sitting between them. This CDR3 is 14 amino acids long. Germline V gives CDR1 MNHNY, CDR2 SVGAGI (reference sequence). This chain's CDR3 is CASNEGWSYSPLHF. For the CDR3, the DNA is TGTGCCAGCAATGAAGGTTGGAGTTATTCACCCCTCCACTTT.

This clonotype appeared a few times. V gene TRBV7-2 combines with J gene TRBJ2-3, with 11 bases matching TRBD2. Germline CDR1 SGHTA, CDR2 FQGNSA. The CDR3 covers 16 residues. V lost 4 bases and J lost 2; bases outside the gene matches: 5. For the CDR3, the DNA is TGTGCCAGCAGCTCGTTAGCGGGGGGGCTCACAGATACGCAGTATTTT. Amino acids: CASSSLAGGLTDTQYF. The whole variable domain, remainder taken from reference TRBV7-2 and TRBJ2-3, is GAGVSQSPSNKVTEKGKDVELRCDPISGHTALYWYRQSLGQGLEFLIYFQGNSAPDKSGLPSDRFSAERTGGSVSTLTIQRTQQEDSAVYLCASSSLAGGLTDTQYFGPGTRLTVL.

The chain has TRBV18 and TRBJ1-1; possible D gene TRBD1, 5 bases. The CDR3 consists of 15 residues. V lost 3 bases and J 4 bases, leaving 15 bases between the germline ends. The V gene's germline CDR1 is KGHSH and CDR2 LQKENI. CDR3 sequence reads: CASSPRGEMGTEAFF. In DNA form, the CDR3 reads TGTGCCAGCTCACCCCGGGGGGAGATGGGCACTGAAGCTTTCTTT.

This clonotype was found a few times. The V call is TRBV6-1, the J call TRBJ1-5, with 7 bases fitting TRBD1. The V gene end was trimmed by 6 bases and the J gene end by 4 bases; junction bases not matched to a gene: 3. Per the germline V gene, CDR1 is MNHNS and CDR2 is SASEGT. The CDR3 spans 13 residues. Here the CDR3 reads CASSVTGNQPQHF. The CDR3, as DNA: TGTGCCAGCAGCGTGACAGGGAATCAGCCCCAGCATTTT.

This chain links TRBV29-1 with TRBJ2-1; 7 bases are a match to TRBD2. The CDR3 is 13 residues long. V trimming: 3 bases; J trimming: 7 bases; junction bases outside the gene matches: 6. The germline V gene encodes CDR1 SQVTM and CDR2 ANQGSEA. The CDR3 is CSVEGLTGNEQFF. Here the CDR3 DNA reads TGCAGCGTTGAGGGACTAACCGGGAATGAGCAGTTCTTC.

This sequence joins TRBV7-8 and TRBJ2-7; TRBD2 matches at 7 bases. This CDR3 is 14 amino acids long. The germline V gene has CDR1 SGHVS and CDR2 FQNEAQ. The J segment lost 5 bases and the V segment lost 7 bases, leaving 11 bases of the junction unmatched. The CDR3 DNA reads as TGTGCCAGCAATTATCGGGGGGTCGGGAACGAGCAGTACTTC. Translating it yields CASNYRGVGNEQYF.

A few counts support this clonotype. J is TRBJ2-1 and V is TRBV3-1; D tentatively reads TRBD1 or TRBD2 (5 bases each). Germline loops: CDR1 LGHDT, CDR2 YNNKEL (reference sequence). Trimming shortened V by 0 bases and J by 2 bases, and 8 bases separated the two germline ends. The CDR3 has 15 residues. CDR3 in amino acids: CASSQDWGTYNEQFF. In DNA, the CDR3 is TGTGCCAGCAGCCAAGATTGGGGGACCTACAATGAGCAGTTCTTC.

This clonotype occurred a few times. The chain couples TRBV11-2 to TRBJ1-1; maybe TRBD1 (5 bases). The CDR3 runs 14 residues. The germline V gene has CDR1 SGHAT and CDR2 FQNNGV. V dropped 6 bases and J dropped 1 base, with 12 bases sitting between them. The CDR3 protein is CASSLTGSNTEAFF. In DNA, the CDR3 is TGTGCCAGCAGTCTCACAGGTTCGAACACTGAAGCTTTCTTT.

The chain recombines TRBV12-3 or TRBV12-4 with TRBJ2-7, with 8 bases that match TRBD1. This CDR3 has 12 amino acids. J gave up 6 bases and V 6 bases, and 4 bases lay outside the gene matches. The CDR3 bases are TGTGCCAGCAGCGCGACAGGGGCCGAGCAGTACGTC. This codes for CASSATGAEQYV.

V gene TRBV9 combines with J gene TRBJ1-3; D unclear. V shed 2 bases and J shed 3 bases, with 12 bases lying between them. This CDR3 is built from 15 residues. Germline CDR1 reads SGDLS; CDR2 reads YYNGEE. The CDR3 reads CASSVADGIGNTIYF. The DNA of the CDR3 is TGTGCCAGCAGCGTGGCAGATGGAATTGGAAACACCATATATTTT.

This clonotype is medium-sized by share. The rearrangement links TRBV7-8 to TRBJ2-3; D not certain. CDR1 is SGHVS and CDR2 is FQNEAQ in the germline V gene. V was shortened by 3 bases and J by 2 bases, with 0 bases between the two germline ends. The CDR3 runs to 11 residues. As DNA, the CDR3 is TGTGCCAGCAGCTTCACAGATACGCAGTATTTT. Amino acids: CASSFTDTQYF.

A few counts support this clonotype. This CDR3 reads CASSWTSGRYNEQFF. CDR3 coding DNA: TGTGCCAGCAGTTGGACTAGCGGGCGATACAATGAGCAGTTCTTC. The chain combines TRBV7-9 with TRBJ2-1, with 11 nucleotides matching TRBD2. This CDR3 has 15 amino acids. Germline CDR1 reads SEHNR; CDR2 reads FQNEAQ (reference sequence). Germline trimming cut 6 bases from V and 4 bases from J; bases unmatched to any gene: 5. Filled out from reference TRBV7-9 and TRBJ2-1, the complete variable domain reads DTGVSQNPRHKITKRGQNVTFRCDPISEHNRLYWYRQTLGQGPEFLTYFQNEAQLEKSRLLSDRFSAERPKGSFSTLEIQRTEQGDSAMYLCASSWTSGRYNEQFFGPGTRLTVL.

This clonotype was counted ten times or more. This sequence joins TRBV6-5 and TRBJ1-4; 9 bases fit TRBD1. Germline-derived CDR1 and CDR2 are MNHEY and SVGAGI. The CDR3 loop spans 15 amino acids. The V segment lost 3 bases and the J segment 7 bases; nucleotides outside the gene matches: 6. The CDR3 region is CASSYEGQGGEKLFF. The DNA for the CDR3 is TGTGCCAGCAGTTATGAGGGACAGGGAGGTGAAAAACTGTTTTTT.

This clonotype came up a few times. This sequence joins TRBV7-3 and TRBJ2-2; D could derive from TRBD1 or TRBD2 (5 bases each). This CDR3 region has 15 residues. Germline V gene sequence: CDR1 SGHTA, CDR2 FQGTGA. The V and J ends lost 1 base and 1 base respectively, with 7 bases between them. CDR3 nucleotides: TGTGCCAGCAGCTTAAGTGGGGGGAACACCGGGGAGCTGTTTTTT. It encodes CASSLSGGNTGELFF. Together with reference TRBV7-3 and TRBJ2-2, the CDR3 gives the full variable domain: GAGVSQTPSNKVTEKGKYVELRCDPISGHTALYWYRQSLGQGPEFLIYFQGTGAADDSGLPNDRFFAVRPEGSVSTLKIQRTERGDSAVYLCASSLSGGNTGELFFGEGSRLTVL.

The chain recombines TRBV4-3 with TRBJ1-5, with D possibly matching TRBD1 (5 bases). From germline, CDR1 is LGHNA and CDR2 YSLEER. The ends were cut back, 1 base at V and 7 bases at J, with 11 bases in the middle. The CDR3 runs 14 residues. CDR3 nucleotide sequence: TGCGCCAGCAGCCAAGCTACAGGAAGACAGCCCCAGCATTTT. The encoded protein is CASSQATGRQPQHF.

This clonotype was counted between two and nine times. This chain uses TRBV18 with TRBJ1-5, with 7 bases that match TRBD1. The CDR3 runs to 14 residues. Per the germline V gene, CDR1 is KGHSH and CDR2 is LQKENI. V dropped 4 bases and J dropped 3; count of bases not matched to a gene: 3. CDR3 DNA sequence: TGTGCCAGCTCACGGGGGACAGTCAATCAGCCCCAGCATTTT. It codes for CASSRGTVNQPQHF.

In its sample, this clonotype was seen a few times. The rearrangement joins TRBV15 to TRBJ2-1; 12 nucleotides align to TRBD2. The CDR3 is made up of 20 amino acids. J was trimmed by 0 bases and V by 5 bases; bases with no gene match: 14. In germline, CDR1 is LNHNV, CDR2 YYDKDF (reference sequence). CDR3 residues: CATSPRPGLAGGSSYNEQFF. In DNA, the CDR3 is TGTGCCACCAGCCCCCGTCCGGGACTAGCGGGTGGGAGCTCCTACAATGAGCAGTTCTTC.

The chain recombines TRBV4-1 with TRBJ1-2, with D possibly TRBD1 on 6 matching bases. Germline CDR1 MGHRA, CDR2 YSYEKL. The CDR3 totals 14 residues. V gave up 3 bases and J gave up 3 bases, with 11 bases separating them. The CDR3 reads CASSHRQEDYGYTF. CDR3 in DNA: TGCGCCAGCAGCCATCGACAGGAGGACTATGGCTACACCTTC.

This clonotype has a handful of counts. The chain combines TRBV5-1 with TRBJ2-1; 10 bases agree with TRBD2. V shed 0 bases and J 6 bases; nucleotides not matched to a gene: 3. The germline gives CDR1 SGHRS, CDR2 YFSETQ. This CDR3 region has 15 residues. The CDR3 DNA sequence: TGCGCCAGCAGCTTGGTAGCGGGGGGCGTCAATGAGCAGTTCTTC. It yields the protein CASSLVAGGVNEQFF. Variable domain in full (rest from reference TRBV5-1 and TRBJ2-1): KAGVTQTPRYLIKTRGQQVTLSCSPISGHRSVSWYQQTPGQGLQFLFEYFSETQRNKGNFPGRFSGRQFSNSRSEMNVSTLELGDSALYLCASSLVAGGVNEQFFGPGTRLTVL.

This clonotype showed up many times. The chain couples TRBV5-6 to TRBJ2-7, with 14 bases identical to TRBD2. V lost 4 bases and J lost 5; bases outside the gene matches: 5. This CDR3 region has 15 residues. The germline V gene encodes CDR1 SGHDT and CDR2 YYEEEE. The CDR3 loop is CASSLPGLAGDEQYF. The CDR3 DNA sequence: TGTGCCAGCAGCCTACCGGGACTAGCGGGAGACGAGCAGTACTTC.

This clonotype was detected a few times. Germline is not matched at one junction end, which may reflect a read error. The rearrangement uses TRBV4-3 and TRBJ2-1; TRBD2 agrees at 7 bases. In germline, CDR1 is LGHNA, CDR2 YSLEER. The CDR3 loop spans 16 amino acids. CDR3 region: CASSQGWRGSFNEQFF. The DNA for the CDR3 is TGCGCCAGCAGCCAAGGTTGGCGGGGGTCCTTCAATGAGCAGTTCTTC.